This TCR beta chain was captured in a study of blood T cell repertoires in COVID-19 (dated by TCRdb to 2020 to 2022). Study-level background: Samples covering the acute and convalescent phases of COVID-19 were provided by collaborators in the United States, Italy and Spain. The material from the prospective study consisted of cDNA or gDNA derived from T cells, B-cell-depleted T cells, or PBMCs. Subjects who had been exposed to COVID-19, were actively infected with it, or had recovered from it provided the deeply sampled blood TCRbeta repertoires that made up the dataset. A freely available public database, intended as a resource for researchers studying the immune response to SARS-CoV-2, is where the repertoires were released. Samples were obtained from the ongoing ImmuneRACE study (first 160 participants) and from over 1,000 subjects provided by 6 global collaborators. The sample metadata nearly always contained a de-identified subject ID, COVID-19 status, age in years and sex. Where available, HLA class I and class II types were taken from metadata supplied by the sample provider and were not determined by assay-based typing. Results the study describes overall, beyond this receptor: Clinical and demographic metadata were provided uncurated, with the amount varying by source and participant.

On this clone: Its antigen is currently not known. Per-base qualities were not stored, and no clone one base away is much larger.

TCRbeta CDR3 regions were amplified from genomic DNA using the immunoSEQ Assay, a bias-controlled multiplex PCR. The original pipeline was this. The number of nucleated cells in each sample was estimated from the amplification of reference gene primers within the assay. To quantify the absolute abundance of each unique TCRbeta CDR3 rearrangement, sequence reads were collapsed and filtered. Productive Simpson clonality was computed per sample as the square root of Simpson's diversity index over productive rearrangements. Held by TCRdb, this immuneACCESS table contains in-frame sequences only and omits some clones. Under half of the omission traces to an unresolved V gene where checked; the cause of the rest is unknown. Clone size and V and J calls were adopted from that table, with D and trimming inferred from the DNA. The sample has approximately 400,000 clones on record, about 90% of them singletons. 1% to 1.5% of the sample comes from the top ten.

V is cut by 4 bases and J by 9 bases, and the space between the germline ends is 13 bases. CDR1 is given as MGHDK and CDR2 as SYGVNS, both from the germline V gene. The CDR3 holds 14 amino acids from the cysteine to the phenylalanine. Only the CDR3 part of the read is kept: 42 bases, read in frame from the first base. Enrolling through a virtual design, the prospective study's participants ranged in age from roughly 18 to 100 years and lived across about two dozen United States geographic areas. Cohort assignment in the prospective study relied on participant-reported clinical history from a screening survey and a study questionnaire. For ImmuneRACE Cohort 3, a participant was defined as recovered based on two consecutive negative NP/OP PCR tests, clearance by a healthcare professional, or resolution of symptoms. Mobile phlebotomists in the prospective study collected whole blood, serum and a nasopharyngeal or oropharyngeal swab from every participant. Additional blood draws and questionnaires over an approximately two-month period could optionally be provided by prospective study participants. Before DNA extraction, prospective study blood samples were shipped either frozen or at room temperature.

Specimen: PBMCs or T cells enriched from blood (not recorded which). The receptor was isolated from a man aged 25-45 years who had recovered from COVID-19. The chain was built from TRBV25-1 and TRBJ1-6, and TRBD1 may be the D gene, going by 5 matching bases. CDR3 protein: CASSGGGISSPLHF. The bases read TGTGCCAGCAGTGGGGGCGGTATAAGTTCACCCCTCCACTTT.